Shown below are 5 T cell receptor beta chains from a single sample sequenced in a study of OX40 agonist ivuxolimab in advanced cancers. Clones were sequenced by immunoSEQ multiplex PCR, and TCRdb holds only the in-frame ones, with some missing. The sample carries more than 50,000 clones, roughly 89% recorded once. This material consisted of CD4+ or CD8+ T cells sorted from blood, taken in a trial of the OX40 agonist ivuxolimab. The origin of the receptors is an adult with an advanced solid tumor such as melanoma, head and neck, liver or kidney cancer.

This rearrangement joins TRBV15 to TRBJ2-1, with 13 positions matching TRBD2. Germline-derived CDR1 and CDR2 are LNHNV and YYDKDF (reference sequence). The CDR3 totals 16 residues. V gave up 8 bases and J gave up 2 bases; unmatched junction bases: 6. CDR3 sequence: CATRSGLAGAYNEQFF. As DNA, the CDR3 is TGTGCCACCCGCTCCGGACTAGCGGGAGCCTACAATGAGCAGTTCTTC.

The gene calls are TRBV30 and TRBJ1-1; D is undetermined. Germline CDR1 is GTSNPN and CDR2 is SVGIG (reference sequence). The length of the CDR3 is 12 residues. The V gene lost 1 base and the J gene lost 4 bases, with 7 bases spanning the gap. The CDR3: CAWSGGGTEAFF. The CDR3 region has the DNA TGTGCCTGGAGTGGAGGTGGCACTGAAGCTTTCTTT.

V gene TRBV2 combines with J gene TRBJ2-4, with no clear D. CDR1 is SNHLY, CDR2 FYNNEI, per germline. This CDR3 is 13 amino acids long. V was cut by 1 base and J by 9 bases, with 10 bases left in between. CDR3 sequence: CASSEGTVAIQYF. The CDR3 region has the DNA TGTGCCAGCAGTGAAGGGACCGTGGCCATTCAGTACTTC.

The chain couples TRBV7-9 to TRBJ1-1, with 11 bases fitting TRBD1. This CDR3 is 14 amino acids long. The germline V gene has CDR1 SEHNR and CDR2 FQNEAQ (reference sequence). V trimming: 5 bases; J trimming: 4 bases; junction bases outside the gene matches: 3. The CDR3 DNA reads TGTGCCAGCAGCACAGGACAGGGGGCCACTGAAGCTTTCTTT. Amino acids: CASSTGQGATEAFF.

This sequence joins TRBV5-4 and TRBJ2-3; 10 bases are shared with TRBD2. Losses at the gene ends were 2 bases for V and 3 bases for J; bases not matched to a gene: 6. The CDR3 is 16 amino acids. Germline CDR1 reads SGHNT; CDR2 reads YYREEE (reference sequence). The CDR3 loop is CASSLPGTSATDTQYF. The DNA for the CDR3 is TGTGCCAGCAGCTTACCCGGGACTAGCGCTACAGATACGCAGTATTTT.